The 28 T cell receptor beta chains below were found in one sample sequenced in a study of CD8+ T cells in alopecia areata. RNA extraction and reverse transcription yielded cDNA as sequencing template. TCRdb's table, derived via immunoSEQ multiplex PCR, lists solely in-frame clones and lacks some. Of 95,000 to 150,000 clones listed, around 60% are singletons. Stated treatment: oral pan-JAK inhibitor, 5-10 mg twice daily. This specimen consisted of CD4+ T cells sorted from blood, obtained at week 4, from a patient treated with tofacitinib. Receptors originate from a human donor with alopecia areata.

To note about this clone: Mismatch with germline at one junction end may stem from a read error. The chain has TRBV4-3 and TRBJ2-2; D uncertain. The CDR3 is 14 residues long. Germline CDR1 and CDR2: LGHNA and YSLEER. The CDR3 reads CASRQAPVTGELFF. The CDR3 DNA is TGCGCCAGCAGGCAAGCACCTGTCACCGGGGAGCTGTTTTTT.

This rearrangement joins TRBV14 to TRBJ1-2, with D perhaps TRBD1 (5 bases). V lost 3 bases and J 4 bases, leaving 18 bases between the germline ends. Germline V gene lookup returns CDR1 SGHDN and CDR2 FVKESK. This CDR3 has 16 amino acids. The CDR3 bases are TGTGCCAGCAGCCAGCCCCAGGGAAACTTCTTCTATGGCTACACCTTC. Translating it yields CASSQPQGNFFYGYTF. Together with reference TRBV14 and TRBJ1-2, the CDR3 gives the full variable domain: EAGVTQFPSHSVIEKGQTVTLRCDPISGHDNLYWYRRVMGKEIKFLLHFVKESKQDESGMPNNRFLAERTGGTYSTLKVQPAELEDSGVYFCASSQPQGNFFYGYTFGSGTRLTVV.

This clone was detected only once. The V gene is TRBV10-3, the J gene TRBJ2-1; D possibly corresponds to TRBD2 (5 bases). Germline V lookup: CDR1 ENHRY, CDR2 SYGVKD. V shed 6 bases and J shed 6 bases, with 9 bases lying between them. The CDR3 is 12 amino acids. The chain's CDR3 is CAISTSGNEQFF. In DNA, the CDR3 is TGTGCCATCAGCACAAGCGGCAATGAGCAGTTCTTC.

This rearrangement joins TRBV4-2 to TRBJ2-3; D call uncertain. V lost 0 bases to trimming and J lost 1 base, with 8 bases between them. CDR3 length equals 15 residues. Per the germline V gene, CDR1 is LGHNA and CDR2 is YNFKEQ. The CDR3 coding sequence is TGTGCCAGCAGCCAAGATAGGGCCGGCACAGATACGCAGTATTTT. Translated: CASSQDRAGTDTQYF.

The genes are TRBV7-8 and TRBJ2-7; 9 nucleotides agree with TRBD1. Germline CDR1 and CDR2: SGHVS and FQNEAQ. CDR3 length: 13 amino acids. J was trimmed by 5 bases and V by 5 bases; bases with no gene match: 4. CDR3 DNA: TGTGCCAGCAGCATACAGGGGGCGGACGAGCAGTACTTC. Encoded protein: CASSIQGADEQYF.

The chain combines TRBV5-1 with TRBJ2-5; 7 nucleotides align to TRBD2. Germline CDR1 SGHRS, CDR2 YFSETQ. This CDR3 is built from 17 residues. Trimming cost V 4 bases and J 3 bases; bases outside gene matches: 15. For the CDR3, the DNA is TGCGCCAGCAGCCGACAAGGGCTGGGACTATTCGAAGAGACCCAGTACTTC. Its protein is CASSRQGLGLFEETQYF.

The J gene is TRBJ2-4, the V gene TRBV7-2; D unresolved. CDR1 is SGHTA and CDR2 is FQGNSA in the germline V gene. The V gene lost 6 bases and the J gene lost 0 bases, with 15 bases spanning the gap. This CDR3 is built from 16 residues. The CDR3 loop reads CASSPTTFLAKNIQYF. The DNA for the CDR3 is TGTGCCAGCAGTCCAACAACATTTCTAGCCAAAAACATTCAGTACTTC.

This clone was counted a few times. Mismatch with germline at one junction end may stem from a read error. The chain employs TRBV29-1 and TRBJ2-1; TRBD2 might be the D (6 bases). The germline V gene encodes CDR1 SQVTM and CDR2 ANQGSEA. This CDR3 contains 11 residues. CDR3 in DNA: TGCAGCGTTGAAGAAGGAGGGGAGTTCGTCTTC. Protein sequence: CSVEEGGEFVF.

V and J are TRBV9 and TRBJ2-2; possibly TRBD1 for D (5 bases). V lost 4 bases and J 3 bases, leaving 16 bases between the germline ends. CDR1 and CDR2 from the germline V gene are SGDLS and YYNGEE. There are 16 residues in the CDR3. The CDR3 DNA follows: TGTGCCAGCAGCTATCGACAGACTCAGGACACCGGGGAGCTGTTTTTT. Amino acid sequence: CASSYRQTQDTGELFF.

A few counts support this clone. The CDR3 DNA reads TGCGCCAGCAGCCAGTTAGGAGGGGGTAACACTGAAGCTTTCTTT. Amino acid sequence: CASSQLGGGNTEAFF. V usage is TRBV4-1 and J usage is TRBJ1-1, with a tentative D call TRBD1 (6 bases). In germline, CDR1 is MGHRA, CDR2 YSYEKL. The V end was cut by 3 bases, the J end by 2 bases, with 13 bases between. The CDR3 is 15 amino acids.

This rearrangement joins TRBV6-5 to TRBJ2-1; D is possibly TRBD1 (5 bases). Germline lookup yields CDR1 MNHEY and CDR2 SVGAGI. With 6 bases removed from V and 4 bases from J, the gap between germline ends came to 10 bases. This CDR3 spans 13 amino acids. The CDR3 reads CASSRNRYNEQFF. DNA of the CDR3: TGTGCCAGCAGCCGTAACAGGTACAATGAGCAGTTCTTC.

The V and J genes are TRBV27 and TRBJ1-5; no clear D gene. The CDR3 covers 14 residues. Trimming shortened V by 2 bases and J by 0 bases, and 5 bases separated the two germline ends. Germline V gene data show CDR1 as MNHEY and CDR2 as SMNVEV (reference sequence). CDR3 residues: CASSLRDSNQPQHF. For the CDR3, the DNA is TGTGCCAGCAGTTTAAGGGATAGCAATCAGCCCCAGCATTTT.

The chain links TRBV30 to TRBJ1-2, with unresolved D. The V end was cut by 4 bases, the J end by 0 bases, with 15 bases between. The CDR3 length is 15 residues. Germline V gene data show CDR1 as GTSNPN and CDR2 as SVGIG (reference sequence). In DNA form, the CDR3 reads TGTGCCTGGAACCTGGATTCCATACCTAACTATGGCTACACCTTC. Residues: CAWNLDSIPNYGYTF.

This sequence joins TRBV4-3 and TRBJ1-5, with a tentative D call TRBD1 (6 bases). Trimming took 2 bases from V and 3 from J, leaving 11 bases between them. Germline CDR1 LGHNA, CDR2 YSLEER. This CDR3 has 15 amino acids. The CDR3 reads CASSQTGLNNQPQHF. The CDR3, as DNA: TGCGCCAGCAGCCAAACAGGGTTGAACAATCAGCCCCAGCATTTT.

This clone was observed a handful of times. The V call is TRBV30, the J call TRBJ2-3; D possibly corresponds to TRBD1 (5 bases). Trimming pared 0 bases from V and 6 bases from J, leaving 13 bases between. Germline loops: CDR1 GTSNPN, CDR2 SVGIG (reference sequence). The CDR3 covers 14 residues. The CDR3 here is CAWSVHRYMDTQYF. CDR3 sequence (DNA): TGTGCCTGGAGTGTCCACAGGTATATGGATACGCAGTATTTT.

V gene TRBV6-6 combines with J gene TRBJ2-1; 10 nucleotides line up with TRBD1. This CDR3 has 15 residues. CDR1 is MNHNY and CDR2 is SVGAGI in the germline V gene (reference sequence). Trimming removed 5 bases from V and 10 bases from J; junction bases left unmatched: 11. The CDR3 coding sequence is TGTGCCAGCAGTGTAACCGGGACAGGGGTTTTAGAGCAGTTCTTC. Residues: CASSVTGTGVLEQFF.

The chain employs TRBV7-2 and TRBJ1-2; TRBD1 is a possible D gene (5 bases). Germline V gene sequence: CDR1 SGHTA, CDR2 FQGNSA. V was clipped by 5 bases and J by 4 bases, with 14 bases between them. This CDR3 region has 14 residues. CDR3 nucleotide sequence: TGTGCCAGCAGCCTTAGGGGTGCCTCCTATGGCTACACCTTC. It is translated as CASSLRGASYGYTF.

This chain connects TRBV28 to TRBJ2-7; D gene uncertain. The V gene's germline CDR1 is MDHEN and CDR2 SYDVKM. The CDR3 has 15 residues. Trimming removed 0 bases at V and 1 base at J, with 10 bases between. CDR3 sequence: CASSLWGKFSYEQYF. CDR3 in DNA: TGTGCCAGCAGTTTATGGGGGAAGTTTTCCTACGAGCAGTACTTC.

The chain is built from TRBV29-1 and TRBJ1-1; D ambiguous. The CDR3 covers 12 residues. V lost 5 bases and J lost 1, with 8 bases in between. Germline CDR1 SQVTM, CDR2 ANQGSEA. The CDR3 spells CSVRRTNTEAFF. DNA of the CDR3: TGCAGCGTTCGCCGGACGAACACTGAAGCTTTCTTT.

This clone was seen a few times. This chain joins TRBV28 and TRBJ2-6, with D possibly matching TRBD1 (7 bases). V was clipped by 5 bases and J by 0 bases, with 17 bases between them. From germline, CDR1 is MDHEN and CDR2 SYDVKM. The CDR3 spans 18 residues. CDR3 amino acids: CASSRRDSAVSGANVLTF. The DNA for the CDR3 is TGTGCCAGCAGTCGGCGGGACAGTGCGGTCTCTGGGGCCAACGTCCTGACTTTC.

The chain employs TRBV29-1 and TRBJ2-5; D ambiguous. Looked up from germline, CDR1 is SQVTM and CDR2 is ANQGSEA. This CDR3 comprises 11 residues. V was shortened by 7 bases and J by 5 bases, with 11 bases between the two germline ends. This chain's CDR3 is CSGWIAETQYF. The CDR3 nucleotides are TGCAGCGGATGGATAGCTGAGACCCAGTACTTC.

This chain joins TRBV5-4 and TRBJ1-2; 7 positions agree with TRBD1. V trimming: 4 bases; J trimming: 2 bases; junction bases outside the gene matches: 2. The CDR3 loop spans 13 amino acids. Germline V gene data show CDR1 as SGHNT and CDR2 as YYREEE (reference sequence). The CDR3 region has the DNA TGTGCCAGCAGCGGGGGACAGAACTATGGCTACACCTTC. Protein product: CASSGGQNYGYTF.

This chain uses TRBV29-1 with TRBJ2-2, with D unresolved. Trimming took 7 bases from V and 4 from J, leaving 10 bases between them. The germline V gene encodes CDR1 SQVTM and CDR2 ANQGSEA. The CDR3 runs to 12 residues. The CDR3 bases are TGCAGCGGAAGTTGGGGCACCGGGGAGCTGTTTTTT. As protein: CSGSWGTGELFF.

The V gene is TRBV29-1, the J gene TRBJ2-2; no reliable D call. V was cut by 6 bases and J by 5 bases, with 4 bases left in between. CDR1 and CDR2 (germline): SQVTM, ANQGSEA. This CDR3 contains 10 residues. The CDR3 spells CSVKTGELFF. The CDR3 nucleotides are TGCAGCGTCAAAACCGGGGAGCTGTTTTTT.

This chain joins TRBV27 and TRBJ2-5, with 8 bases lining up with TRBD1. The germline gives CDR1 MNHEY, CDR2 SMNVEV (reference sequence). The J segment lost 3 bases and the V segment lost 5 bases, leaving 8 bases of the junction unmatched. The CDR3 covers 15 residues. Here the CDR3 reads CASSPWTGREETQYF. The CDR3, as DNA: TGTGCCAGCAGTCCCTGGACAGGGCGGGAAGAGACCCAGTACTTC.

The CDR3 here is CSVERGLDTEAFF. Here the CDR3 DNA reads TGCAGCGTTGAAAGGGGCTTGGACACTGAAGCTTTCTTT. This chain connects TRBV29-1 to TRBJ1-1, with D possibly matching TRBD1 (5 bases). V was clipped by 2 bases and J by 3 bases, with 10 bases between them. CDR3 length equals 13 residues. Looked up from germline, CDR1 is SQVTM and CDR2 is ANQGSEA.

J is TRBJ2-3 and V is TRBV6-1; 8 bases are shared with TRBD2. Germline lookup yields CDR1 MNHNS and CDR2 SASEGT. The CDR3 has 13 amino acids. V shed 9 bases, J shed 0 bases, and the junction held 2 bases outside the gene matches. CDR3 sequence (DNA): TGTGCCAGTTTAGCGGGAAGCACAGATACGCAGTATTTT. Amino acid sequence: CASLAGSTDTQYF.

The CDR3 sequence is CASNAGGLNTEAFF. The DNA of the CDR3 is TGTGCCAGCAACGCAGGGGGCCTGAACACTGAAGCTTTCTTT. The chain couples TRBV2 to TRBJ1-1; 8 bases line up with TRBD1. Germline loops: CDR1 SNHLY, CDR2 FYNNEI. The CDR3 covers 14 residues. Losses at the gene ends were 7 bases for V and 0 bases for J; bases not matched to a gene: 4.